Given below is one T cell receptor (beta chain) in context. The data were taken from a study of blood T cell repertoires in COVID-19. Study background: Sites in the United States, Italy and Spain provided acute and convalescent COVID-19 samples.

Libraries were prepared by immunoSEQ multiplex PCR; TCRdb keeps only in-frame clonotypes and omits some of them. The repertoire holds roughly 520,000 clones, with roughly 90% as singletons. What the recovered Cohort 3 donors had was two negative PCRs, clearance, or symptom resolution. The CDR3 contains 13 residues. V lost 0 bases, J lost 6 bases, and 10 bases lay in between. Germline-derived CDR1 and CDR2 are SGHRS and YFSETQ. The clonotype comes from a woman aged 40-49 years who had recovered from COVID-19. Sequenced: PBMCs or T cells enriched from blood (not recorded which). This chain links TRBV5-1 with TRBJ2-7, with TRBD1 as a possible D gene (6 bases). The CDR3 reads CASSLDLGGEQYF. The CDR3 DNA follows: TGCGCCAGCAGCTTGGATCTAGGGGGCGAGCAGTACTTC. Full variable domain (rest looked up from reference TRBV5-1 and TRBJ2-7): KAGVTQTPRYLIKTRGQQVTLSCSPISGHRSVSWYQQTPGQGLQFLFEYFSETQRNKGNFPGRFSGRQFSNSRSEMNVSTLELGDSALYLCASSLDLGGEQYFGPGTRLTVT.